This TCR beta chain was found in a study of T cells after yellow fever vaccination (dated by TCRdb to the late 2010s). In terms of the full investigation: The SMART-Seq v4 Ultra Low Input RNA kit was used to prepare libraries from fractions with low cell numbers. Blood samples were taken at several timepoints before and after primary and secondary immunization, and bulk PBMC replicates and cell subsets were isolated. To track T-cell clones before and after primary and booster YFV17D yellow fever vaccination, bulk TCR alpha and beta repertoires were sequenced longitudinally. Two healthy male donors made up the cohort, one aged 18 to 30 years and the other aged 30 to 39 years. What the research found in general, with its limitations: The secondary T-cell response was weaker than the primary response but faster, peaking on day 5 instead of day 15. A small fraction of clonotypes appeared in both the CD4 and CD8 compartments, likely as a result of convergent recombination. Computational filtering was required because FACS-sorted repertoires could contain abundant contaminating clonotypes from the bulk population. After the booster, most clones that had expanded after primary vaccination were detected again (roughly 95% of CD4 and around nine tenths of CD8), suggesting broad maintenance of memory. Because only a couple of donors were included in the study, the extent to which the findings can be generalized is limited.

Including cysteine and phenylalanine, the CDR3 has 15 amino acids. Of the read, only the CDR3 DNA is kept; its 45 bases are in frame from base 1. Here V drops 2 bases and J drops 6 bases, and the junction holds 5 bases not matched to any gene. Based on the germline V gene, the CDR1 and CDR2 sequences are SGHDT and YYEEEE. The treatment or condition label for this specimen denotes: live attenuated yellow fever vaccine strain. At each blood-draw timepoint, two biological replicates of bulk PBMCs were collected. PBMCs were isolated from peripheral blood using a standard Ficoll-Paque protocol. RNA was extracted with TriZol from bulk PBMCs, CD4 and CD8 fractions, and dextramer-positive and dextramer-negative fractions. TCR cDNA was synthesized by 5'RACE template switching, which introduced a universal primer site and unique molecular identifiers. Priming for cDNA synthesis came from both the TCR alpha and TCR beta constant segments. Library amplification used two PCR steps, and the second PCR step added sample barcodes and sequencing adapters. Sequencing of the libraries was done on either Illumina HiSeq 2500 (2x100 bp) or NovaSeq (2x150 bp). Processing in the source paper ran as follows. MIGEC was used to demultiplex reads and collapse the reads into UMI consensus sequences, and MiXCR was used for V(D)J alignment. Clonotypes responding to the vaccine were identified with edgeR on replicate PBMC samples, with the criteria of FDR below 0.01 and a log2 fold change above 5 up to day 15. CD4 or CD8 identity was assigned to each bulk clonotype according to whether the clonotype was present at higher abundance in the sequenced CD4 repertoire or the sequenced CD8 repertoire. The raw public data were reprocessed by TCRdb itself: fastp quality trimming at Q25, MiXCR clonotype calling, in-frame beta chains only. Here each entry gathers all rows of one CDR3 protein and keeps the most common genes and DNA. TCRdb, not the authors, supplied the V and J calls. Within this sample are hundreds of thousands of distinct CDR3 sequences, with around 12% of them counted one time only. The ten largest account for about 16% of the sample.

This clonotype was picked up many times. The antigen this receptor binds is unknown. No base quality information exists; no much larger clone differs at one position. The sequences come from PBMCs, collected on the day of the yellow fever booster vaccination. This receptor was obtained from a man aged 25 to 45 who received the YFV17D yellow fever vaccine. The sequence links TRBV5-6 to TRBJ2-7, with 13 junctional bases fitting TRBD2. The CDR3 reads as follows: CASSFRRLAGGEQYF. Here is the DNA: TGTGCCAGCAGCTTCCGACGACTAGCGGGAGGCGAGCAGTACTTC. With all but the CDR3 taken from the reference TRBV5-6 and TRBJ2-7 genes, the full variable domain is: DAGVTQSPTHLIKTRGQQVTLRCSPKSGHDTVSWYQQALGQGPQFIFQYYEEEERQRGNFPDRFSGHQFPNYSSELNVNALLLGDSALYLCASSFRRLAGGEQYFGPGTRLTVT.